The rows below give T cell receptor beta chains drawn from one sample of a study of blood T cell repertoires in COVID-19. Clones were read by immunoSEQ multiplex PCR, and TCRdb kept only the in-frame ones, dropping some. The table includes 100,000 to 150,000 clones, about 91% detected once. Sequenced input: peripheral blood. The receptors stem from a man between 45 and 60 years old with acute or convalescent COVID-19. Both conserved end residues are part of each CDR3. Fields, in order: clone size, D gene, V gene, J gene, CDR3 DNA, CDR3 protein. The D gene is left open where the match is weak. The size field is filled for only some rows; it gives once, few, many or a size class.

NA	TRBD1	TRBV6-5	TRBJ1-2	TGTGCCAGCGGCGGACAGGGATTAACTAACTATGGCTACACCTTC	CASGGQGLTNYGYTF
NA	TRBD1	TRBV7-9	TRBJ2-2	TGTGCCAGCAGGACCCAGGGGGCTACCGGGGAGCTGTTTTTT	CASRTQGATGELFF
NA	TRBD1	TRBV19	TRBJ1-3	TGTGCCAGTTCCAGGGGGGCGCGAGGAAACACCATATATTTT	CASSRGARGNTIYF
NA	NA	TRBV28	TRBJ1-4	TGTGCCAGCAGTTTATCCGCCGGGGGTCTGGACGAAAAACTGTTTTTT	CASSLSAGGLDEKLFF
NA	TRBD1	TRBV7-8	TRBJ1-2	TGTGCCAGCAGCTTATTGGCCGGGACAGGGTATGGCTACACCTTC	CASSLLAGTGYGYTF
few	NA	TRBV5-6	TRBJ2-2	TGTGCCAGCAGCTTTGCGAGCACCGGGGAGCTGTTTTTT	CASSFASTGELFF
NA	TRBD2	TRBV14	TRBJ2-1	TGTGCCAGCAGCCAATTTAGGATAGCGGGATCCTCCTACAATGAGCAGTTCTTC	CASSQFRIAGSSYNEQFF
NA	NA	TRBV5-1	TRBJ1-2	TGCGCCAGCAGCTTGGCCCTCACGAAAGGGGGTAACTATGGCTACACCTTC	CASSLALTKGGNYGYTF
NA	NA	TRBV11-2	TRBJ2-1	TGTGCCAGCAGCCCGACGGCGGGACGGGGCCCTTACAATGAGCAGTTCTTC	CASSPTAGRGPYNEQFF
NA	TRBD1	TRBV20-1	TRBJ1-6	TGCAGTGCTAGTCTTTGGGACAGCAATAATTCACCCCTCCACTTT	CSASLWDSNNSPLHF
NA	TRBD1	TRBV5-4	TRBJ2-6	TGTGCCAGCAGCCGCCCCGGGACAGCACTTATCTCTGGGGCCAACGTCCTGACTTTC	CASSRPGTALISGANVLTF
once	NA	TRBV6-5	TRBJ1-6	TGTGCCAGCAGTCGTAGGGAGTCGAATTCACCCCTCCACTTT	CASSRRESNSPLHF
NA	NA	TRBV19	TRBJ1-3	TGTGCCAGTAGCCCCCTCTCCGGGGCTGGAAACACCATATATTTT	CASSPLSGAGNTIYF
NA	NA	TRBV28	TRBJ1-1	TGTGCCAGCAGTTCGGCAGGGTTCGGCACTGAAGCTTTCTTT	CASSSAGFGTEAFF
NA	TRBD1	TRBV5-5	TRBJ2-1	TGTGCCAGCAGACCCCCCACAGGGGAAGTGCTCTTCTTC	CASRPPTGEVLFF
NA	TRBD1	TRBV5-1	TRBJ1-1	TGCGCCAGCAGCCACACGACAGGGCGGACCACTGAAGCTTTCTTT	CASSHTTGRTTEAFF
NA	NA	TRBV7-9	TRBJ1-2	TGTGCCAGCAGCTTTGGCCATGGCTACACCTTC	CASSFGHGYTF
NA	NA	TRBV6-5	TRBJ2-7	TGTGCCAGCAAAAACGGTGGAGTTCACCCCTACGAGCAGTACTTC	CASKNGGVHPYEQYF
NA	NA	TRBV7-2	TRBJ2-2	TGTGCCAGCAGCTTCCGTATCACCGGGGAGCTGTTTTTT	CASSFRITGELFF
NA	TRBD1	TRBV29-1	TRBJ1-2	TGCAGCGGCGGGACAGCCTATGGCTACACCTTC	CSGGTAYGYTF
NA	NA	TRBV2	TRBJ1-3	TGTGCCAGCAGTGCAGCTGGTGACAGGGGAAACACCATATATTTT	CASSAAGDRGNTIYF
NA	NA	TRBV27	TRBJ1-2	TGTGCCAGCAGCCACGGATCGGCAGGGATGAACTATGGCTACACCTTC	CASSHGSAGMNYGYTF
NA	TRBD2	TRBV3-1/TRBV3-2	TRBJ2-3	TGTGCCAGCAGCCCCTATCTCGCGGGAGTAACTGCAGATACGCAGTATTTT	CASSPYLAGVTADTQYF
NA	NA	TRBV19	TRBJ1-4	TGTGCCAGTAGTCCGAGGACAGCTGAAAAACTGTTTTTT	CASSPRTAEKLFF
NA	NA	TRBV11-3	TRBJ2-2	TGTGCCAGCAGCTTAGTACCAGGGGCAACCGGGGAGCTGTTTTTT	CASSLVPGATGELFF
NA	NA	TRBV15	TRBJ1-2	TGTGCCACCAGCAGAGATTCAGGGAGCTACACCTTC	CATSRDSGSYTF
NA	NA	TRBV7-9	TRBJ1-1	TGTGCCAGCAGCTGGACAGAATACACTGAAGCTTTCTTT	CASSWTEYTEAFF